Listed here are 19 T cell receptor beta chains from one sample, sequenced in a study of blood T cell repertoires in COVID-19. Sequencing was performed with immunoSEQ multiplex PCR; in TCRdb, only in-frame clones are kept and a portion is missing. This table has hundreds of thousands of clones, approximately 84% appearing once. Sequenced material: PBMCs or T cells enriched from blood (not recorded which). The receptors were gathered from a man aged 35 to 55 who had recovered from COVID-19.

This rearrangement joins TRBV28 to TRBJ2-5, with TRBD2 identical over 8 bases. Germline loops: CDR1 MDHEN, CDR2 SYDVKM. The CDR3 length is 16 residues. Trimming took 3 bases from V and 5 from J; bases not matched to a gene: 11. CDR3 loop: CASSLGLGQASETQYF. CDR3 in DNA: TGTGCCAGCAGTTTGGGACTAGGCCAGGCATCTGAGACCCAGTACTTC.

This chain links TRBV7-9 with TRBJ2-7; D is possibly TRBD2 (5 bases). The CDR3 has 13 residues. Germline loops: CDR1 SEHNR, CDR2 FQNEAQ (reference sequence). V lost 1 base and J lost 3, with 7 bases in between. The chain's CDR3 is CASSLGEFYEQYF. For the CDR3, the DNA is TGTGCCAGCAGCTTAGGGGAGTTCTACGAGCAGTACTTC.

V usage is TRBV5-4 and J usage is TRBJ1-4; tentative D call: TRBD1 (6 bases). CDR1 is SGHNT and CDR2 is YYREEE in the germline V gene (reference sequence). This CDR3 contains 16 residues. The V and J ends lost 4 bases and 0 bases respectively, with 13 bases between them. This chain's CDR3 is CASSPWTDATNEKLFF. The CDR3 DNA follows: TGTGCCAGCAGCCCTTGGACAGATGCAACTAATGAAAAACTGTTTTTT.

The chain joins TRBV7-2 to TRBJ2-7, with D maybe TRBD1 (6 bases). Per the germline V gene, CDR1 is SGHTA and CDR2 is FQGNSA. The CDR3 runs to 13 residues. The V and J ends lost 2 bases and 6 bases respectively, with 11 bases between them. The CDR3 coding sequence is TGTGCCAGCAGCTTAATAGAAGGGGGCGAGCAGTACTTC. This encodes CASSLIEGGEQYF.

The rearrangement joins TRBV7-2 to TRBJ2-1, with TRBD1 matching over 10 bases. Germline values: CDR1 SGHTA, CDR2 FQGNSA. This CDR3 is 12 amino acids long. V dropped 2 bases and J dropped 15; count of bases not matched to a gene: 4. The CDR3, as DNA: TGTGCCAGCAGCTTAAACGGACAGGGGGTGTTCTTC. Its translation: CASSLNGQGVFF.

The CDR3 DNA reads TGTGCCAGCAGTGGACCCGGGACTAAGAGCTCCTACGAGCAGTACTTC. Translated: CASSGPGTKSSYEQYF. The chain couples TRBV6-1 to TRBJ2-7; TRBD2 matches 7 bases. V was pared by 4 bases and J by 0 bases, with 9 bases of the junction left unmatched. The CDR3 consists of 16 residues. Germline lookup yields CDR1 MNHNS and CDR2 SASEGT.

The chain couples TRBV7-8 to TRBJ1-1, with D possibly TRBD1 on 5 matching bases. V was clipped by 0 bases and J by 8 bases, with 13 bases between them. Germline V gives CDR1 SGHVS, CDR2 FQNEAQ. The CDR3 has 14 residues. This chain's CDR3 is CASSLALGVGEAFF. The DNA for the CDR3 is TGTGCCAGCAGCTTAGCGCTAGGGGTGGGGGAAGCTTTCTTT. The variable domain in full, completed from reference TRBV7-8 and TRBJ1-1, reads GAGVSQSPRYKVAKRGQDVALRCDPISGHVSLFWYQQALGQGPEFLTYFQNEAQLDKSGLPSDRFFAERPEGSVSTLKIQRTQQEDSAVYLCASSLALGVGEAFFGQGTRLTVV.

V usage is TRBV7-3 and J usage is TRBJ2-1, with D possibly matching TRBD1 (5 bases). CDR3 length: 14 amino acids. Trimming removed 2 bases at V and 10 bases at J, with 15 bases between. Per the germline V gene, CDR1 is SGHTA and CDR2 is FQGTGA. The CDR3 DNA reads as TGTGCCAGCAGCTTATCCAGTACGTGGGGCGAGCAGTTCTTC. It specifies CASSLSSTWGEQFF.

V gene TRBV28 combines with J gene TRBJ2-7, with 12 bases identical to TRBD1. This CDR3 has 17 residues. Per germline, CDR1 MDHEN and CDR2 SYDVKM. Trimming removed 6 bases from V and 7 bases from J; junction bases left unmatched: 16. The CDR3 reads CASSYSSDGTGGWEQYF. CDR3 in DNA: TGTGCCAGCAGCTACTCCAGCGACGGGACAGGGGGCTGGGAGCAGTACTTC.

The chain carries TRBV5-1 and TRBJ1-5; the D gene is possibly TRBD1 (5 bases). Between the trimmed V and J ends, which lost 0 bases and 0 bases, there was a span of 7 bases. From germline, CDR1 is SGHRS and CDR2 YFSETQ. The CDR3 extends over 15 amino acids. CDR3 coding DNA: TGCGCCAGCAGCTTGGTCGGGGGTAGCAATCAGCCCCAGCATTTT. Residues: CASSLVGGSNQPQHF.

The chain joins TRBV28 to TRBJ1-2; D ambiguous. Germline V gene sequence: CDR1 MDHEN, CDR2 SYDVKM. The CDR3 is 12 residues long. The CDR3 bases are TGTGTTACCTGGGCGGGCGGCTATGGCTACACCTTC. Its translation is CVTWAGGYGYTF.

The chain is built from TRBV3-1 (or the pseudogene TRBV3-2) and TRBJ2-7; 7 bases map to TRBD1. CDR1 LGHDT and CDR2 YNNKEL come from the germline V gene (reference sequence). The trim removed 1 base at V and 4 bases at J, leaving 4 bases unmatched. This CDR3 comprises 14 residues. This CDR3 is CASSQVDRPYEQYF. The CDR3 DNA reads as TGTGCCAGCAGCCAAGTGGACAGGCCATACGAGCAGTACTTC.

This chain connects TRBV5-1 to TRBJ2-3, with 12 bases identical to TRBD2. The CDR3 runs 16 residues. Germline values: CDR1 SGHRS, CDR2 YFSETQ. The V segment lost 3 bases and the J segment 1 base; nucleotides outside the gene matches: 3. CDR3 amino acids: CASSSRLAGGTDTQYF. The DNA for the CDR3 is TGCGCCAGCAGCTCCCGACTAGCGGGGGGCACAGATACGCAGTATTTT.

As DNA, the CDR3 is TGCGCCAGCAGCCAAGATAGTGGTGACCAAGAGACCCAGTACTTC. This gives the protein CASSQDSGDQETQYF. V gene TRBV4-3 combines with J gene TRBJ2-5; D remains ambiguous. V shed 0 bases and J shed 0 bases, with 8 bases lying between them. This CDR3 is 15 amino acids long. The germline V gene has CDR1 LGHNA and CDR2 YSLEER.

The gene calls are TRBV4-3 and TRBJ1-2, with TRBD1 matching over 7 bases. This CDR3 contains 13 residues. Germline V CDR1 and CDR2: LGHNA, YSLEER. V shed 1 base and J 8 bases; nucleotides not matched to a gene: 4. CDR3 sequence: CASSQGQGEGYTF. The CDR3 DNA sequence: TGCGCCAGCAGCCAAGGACAGGGTGAAGGCTACACCTTC.

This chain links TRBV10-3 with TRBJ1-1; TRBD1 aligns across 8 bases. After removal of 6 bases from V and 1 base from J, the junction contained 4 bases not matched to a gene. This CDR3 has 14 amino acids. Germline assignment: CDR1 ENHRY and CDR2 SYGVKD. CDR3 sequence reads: CAISLGQENTEAFF. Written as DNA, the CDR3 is TGTGCCATCAGCCTGGGACAGGAGAACACTGAAGCTTTCTTT.

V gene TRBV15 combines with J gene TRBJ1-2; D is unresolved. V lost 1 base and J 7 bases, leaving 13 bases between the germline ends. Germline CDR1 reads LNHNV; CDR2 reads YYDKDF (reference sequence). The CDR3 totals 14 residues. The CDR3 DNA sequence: TGTGCCACCAGCAGAGGGTACGCGGATCTTGGCTACACCTTC. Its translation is CATSRGYADLGYTF.

CDR3 nucleotides: TGTGCCAGCAGCCCCGGGACTAGCGCAACCTACGAGCAGTACTTC. It is translated as CASSPGTSATYEQYF. J is TRBJ2-7 and V is TRBV3-1 (or the pseudogene TRBV3-2); 10 bases match TRBD2. CDR1 LGHDT and CDR2 YNNKEL come from the germline V gene (reference sequence). This CDR3 region has 15 residues. V shed 4 bases, J shed 2 bases, and the junction held 5 bases outside the gene matches.

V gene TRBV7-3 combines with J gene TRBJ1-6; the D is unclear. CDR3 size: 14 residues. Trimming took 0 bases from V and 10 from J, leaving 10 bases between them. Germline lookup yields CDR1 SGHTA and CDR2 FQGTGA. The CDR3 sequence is CASSLTNSGSPLHF. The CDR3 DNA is TGTGCCAGCAGCTTAACGAACAGCGGGTCACCCCTCCACTTT.